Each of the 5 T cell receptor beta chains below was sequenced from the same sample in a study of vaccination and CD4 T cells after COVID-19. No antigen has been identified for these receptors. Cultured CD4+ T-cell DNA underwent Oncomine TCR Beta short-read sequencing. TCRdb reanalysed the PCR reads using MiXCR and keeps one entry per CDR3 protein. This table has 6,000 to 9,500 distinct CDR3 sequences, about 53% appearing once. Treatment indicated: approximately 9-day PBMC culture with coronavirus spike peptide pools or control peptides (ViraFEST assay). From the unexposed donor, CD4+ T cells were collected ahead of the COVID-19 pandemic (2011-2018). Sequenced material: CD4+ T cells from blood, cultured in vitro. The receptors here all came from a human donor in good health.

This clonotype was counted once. The CDR3 bases are TGTGCCAGCAGCTTAGACAGGGGGCTCTCTGAAGCTTTCTTT. The encoded protein is CASSLDRGLSEAFF. The genes are TRBV7-2 and TRBJ1-1; 9 nucleotides line up with TRBD1. The germline V gene has CDR1 SGHTA and CDR2 FQGNSA. The length of the CDR3 is 14 residues. J gave up 6 bases and V 1 base, and 3 bases lay outside the gene matches.

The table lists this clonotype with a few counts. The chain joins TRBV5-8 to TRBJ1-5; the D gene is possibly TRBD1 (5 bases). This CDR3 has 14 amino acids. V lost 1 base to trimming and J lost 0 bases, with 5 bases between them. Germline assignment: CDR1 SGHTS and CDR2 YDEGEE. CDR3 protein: CASSLRGSNQPQHF. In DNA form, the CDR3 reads TGTGCCAGCAGCTTGAGGGGTAGCAATCAGCCCCAGCATTTT. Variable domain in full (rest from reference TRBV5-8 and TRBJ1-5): EAGVTQSPTHLIKTRGQQATLRCSPISGHTSVYWYQQALGLGLQFLLWYDEGEERNRGNFPPRFSGRQFPNYSSELNVNALELEDSALYLCASSLRGSNQPQHFGDGTRLSIL.

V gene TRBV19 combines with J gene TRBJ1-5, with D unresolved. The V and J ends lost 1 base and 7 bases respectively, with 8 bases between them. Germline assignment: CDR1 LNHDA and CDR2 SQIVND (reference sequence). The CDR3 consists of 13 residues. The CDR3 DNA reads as TGTGCCAGTAGTATAGTGGACCGGCAGCCCCAGCATTTT. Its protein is CASSIVDRQPQHF.

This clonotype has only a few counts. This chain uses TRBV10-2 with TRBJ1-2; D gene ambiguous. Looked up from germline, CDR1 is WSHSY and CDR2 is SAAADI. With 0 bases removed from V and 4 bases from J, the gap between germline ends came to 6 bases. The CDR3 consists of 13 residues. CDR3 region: CASSESGIYGYTF. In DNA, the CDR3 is TGCGCCAGCAGTGAGTCCGGAATCTATGGCTACACCTTC.

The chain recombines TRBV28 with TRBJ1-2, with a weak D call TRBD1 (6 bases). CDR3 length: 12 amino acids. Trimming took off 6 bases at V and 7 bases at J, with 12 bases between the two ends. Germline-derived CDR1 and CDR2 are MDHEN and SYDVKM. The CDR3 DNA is TGTGCCAGCAGGTCACAGGGAGTTGGCTACACCTTC. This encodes CASRSQGVGYTF.